This T cell receptor (beta chain) was profiled in a study of cytomegalovirus exposure and HLA in healthy donors. The study's findings and limits: Rarity marked most TCR sequences, yet some public TCRs occurred in many donors. In a later analysis, at a false discovery rate of 0.05, approximately 16,000 TCR beta sequences matched HLA alleles.

The study ran its PCR with 60 Vbeta and 13 Jbeta primers. The method was immunoSEQ multiplex PCR; TCRdb's version includes in-frame clones alone and lacks a portion of them. This repertoire shows fewer than 200,000 clones, 80% found once; its top ten account for roughly 9%. While unrecorded immune exposures were likely, the donors were nominally healthy when sampled. Turning to this clone: Its antigen is currently unknown.

The sequenced sample consisted of PBMCs. This TCR derives from a man aged 18 to 29 in good health and CMV-seropositive.

The CDR3 is CASSLRSGGRETFF. The DNA of the CDR3 is TGTGCCAGCAGCTTACGGTCCGGGGGGCGAGAGACTTTCTTT. The V call is TRBV5-6, the J call TRBJ1-1; TRBD1 is a possible D gene (6 bases). Trimming removed 2 bases at V and 12 bases at J, with 20 bases between. The CDR3 has 14 residues. Germline CDR1 is SGHDT and CDR2 is YYEEEE.